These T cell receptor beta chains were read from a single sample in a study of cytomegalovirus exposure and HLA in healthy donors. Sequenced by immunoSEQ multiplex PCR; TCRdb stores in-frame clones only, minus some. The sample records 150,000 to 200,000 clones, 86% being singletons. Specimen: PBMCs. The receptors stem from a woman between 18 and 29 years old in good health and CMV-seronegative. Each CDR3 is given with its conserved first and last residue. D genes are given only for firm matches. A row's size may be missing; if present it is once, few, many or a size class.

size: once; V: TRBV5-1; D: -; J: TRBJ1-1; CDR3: CASSLEGSPEAFF; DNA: TGCGCCAGCAGCTTGGAGGGGTCACCTGAAGCTTTCTTT
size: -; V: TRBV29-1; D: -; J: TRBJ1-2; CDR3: CSAVALKRISNYGYTF; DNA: TGCAGCGCCGTGGCCCTTAAAAGAATCTCTAACTATGGCTACACCTTC
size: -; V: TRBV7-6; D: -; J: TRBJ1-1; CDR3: CASSLRFGAEAFF; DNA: TGTGCCAGCAGCCTCAGATTCGGGGCTGAAGCTTTCTTT
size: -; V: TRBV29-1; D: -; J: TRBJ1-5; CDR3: CSVGAGEHQPQHF; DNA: TGCAGCGTGGGGGCAGGGGAACATCAGCCCCAGCATTTT
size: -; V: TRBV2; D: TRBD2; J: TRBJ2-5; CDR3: CASAGTSGVGETQYF; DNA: TGTGCCAGCGCCGGGACTAGCGGGGTGGGGGAGACCCAGTACTTC
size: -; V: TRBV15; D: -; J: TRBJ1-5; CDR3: CATSKRRDSNQPQHF; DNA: TGTGCCACCAGCAAAAGGAGGGATAGCAATCAGCCCCAGCATTTT
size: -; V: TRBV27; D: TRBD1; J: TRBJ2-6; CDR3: CASSLGQGRSGANVLTF; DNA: TGTGCCAGCAGTTTAGGACAGGGCCGGTCTGGGGCCAACGTCCTGACTTTC
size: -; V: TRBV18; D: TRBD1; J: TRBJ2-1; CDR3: CASSADRALSYNEQFF; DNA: TGTGCCAGCTCAGCGGACAGGGCCCTATCCTACAATGAGCAGTTCTTC
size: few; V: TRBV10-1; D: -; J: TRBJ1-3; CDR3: CASSVDTTSGNTIYF; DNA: TGCGCCAGCAGTGTGGACACCACCTCTGGAAACACCATATATTTT
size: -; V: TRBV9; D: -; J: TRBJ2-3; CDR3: CASSLVGGTQYF; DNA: TGTGCCAGCAGCCTAGTCGGGGGTACGCAGTATTTT
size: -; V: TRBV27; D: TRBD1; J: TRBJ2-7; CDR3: CASSVTGGAEQYF; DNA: TGTGCCAGCAGTGTGACAGGGGGCGCTGAGCAGTACTTC
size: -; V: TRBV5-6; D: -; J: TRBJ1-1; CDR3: CASSLPRGTNTEAFF; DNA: TGTGCCAGCAGCCTGCCCAGGGGAACGAACACTGAAGCTTTCTTT
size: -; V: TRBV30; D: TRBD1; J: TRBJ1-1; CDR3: CAWSRDSGSAFF; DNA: TGTGCCTGGAGTAGGGACAGCGGATCAGCTTTCTTT
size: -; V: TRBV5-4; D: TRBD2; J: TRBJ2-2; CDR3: CASSTALFSGSLTGELFF; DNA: TGTGCCAGCAGCACAGCCTTATTTAGCGGGAGTTTGACCGGGGAGCTGTTTTTT
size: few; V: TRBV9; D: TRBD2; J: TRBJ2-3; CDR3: CASSVASGGAATQYF; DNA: TGTGCCAGCAGCGTCGCTAGCGGGGGGGCAGCTACGCAGTATTTT
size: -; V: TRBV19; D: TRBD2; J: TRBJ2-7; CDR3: CASSVAGGPGEQYF; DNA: TGTGCCAGTAGCGTAGCGGGAGGGCCGGGCGAGCAGTACTTC
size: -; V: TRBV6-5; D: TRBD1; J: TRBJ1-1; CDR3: CASSKGGQGRTEAFF; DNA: TGTGCCAGCAGTAAGGGCGGACAGGGGAGGACTGAAGCTTTCTTT
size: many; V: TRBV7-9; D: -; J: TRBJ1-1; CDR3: CASRSMNTEAFF; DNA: TGTGCCAGCAGGAGTATGAACACTGAAGCTTTCTTT
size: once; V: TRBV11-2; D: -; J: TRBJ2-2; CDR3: CASSPIRDSRRTTGELFF; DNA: TGTGCCAGCAGCCCGATTCGGGACTCCCGGAGAACAACCGGGGAGCTGTTTTTT
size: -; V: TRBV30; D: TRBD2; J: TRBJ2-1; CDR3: CAWSRGAGLYNEQFF; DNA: TGTGCCTGGAGTAGGGGAGCGGGACTATACAATGAGCAGTTCTTC
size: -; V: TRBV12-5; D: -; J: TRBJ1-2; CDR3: CASGLSSYTF; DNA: TGTGCTAGTGGTTTGTCCAGCTACACCTTC
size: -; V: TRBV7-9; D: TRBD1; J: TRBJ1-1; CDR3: CASSAYRGNTEAFF; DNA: TGTGCCAGCAGCGCCTACAGGGGGAACACTGAAGCTTTCTTT
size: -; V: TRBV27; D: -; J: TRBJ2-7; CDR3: CASSLLSSYEQYF; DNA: TGTGCCAGCAGTTTATTGAGCTCCTACGAGCAGTACTTC
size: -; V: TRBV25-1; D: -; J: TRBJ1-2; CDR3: CASSTQGNYGYTF; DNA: TGTGCCAGCAGTACTCAGGGGAACTATGGCTACACCTTC
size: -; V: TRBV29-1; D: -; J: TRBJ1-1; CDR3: CSAISPGGNTEAFF; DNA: TGCAGCGCCATAAGCCCGGGGGGTAACACTGAAGCTTTCTTT
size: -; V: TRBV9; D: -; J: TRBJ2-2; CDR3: CASSVGRNSPNTGELFF; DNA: TGTGCCAGCAGCGTAGGGCGCAACAGCCCGAACACCGGGGAGCTGTTTTTT
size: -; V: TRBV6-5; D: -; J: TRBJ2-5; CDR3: CASSRGTQYQETQYF; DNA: TGTGCCAGCAGTCGCGGGACTCAATACCAAGAGACCCAGTACTTC
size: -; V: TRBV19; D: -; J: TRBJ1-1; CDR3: CASLPGANTEAFF; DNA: TGTGCCAGCCTTCCGGGAGCGAACACTGAAGCTTTCTTT
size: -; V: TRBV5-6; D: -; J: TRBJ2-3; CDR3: CASSSLAVTFTDTQYF; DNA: TGTGCCAGCAGCTCCTTAGCGGTAACCTTCACAGATACGCAGTATTTT
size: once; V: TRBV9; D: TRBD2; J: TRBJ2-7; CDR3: CASSIRDYDEQYF; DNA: TGTGCCAGCAGCATCCGGGACTATGACGAGCAGTACTTC
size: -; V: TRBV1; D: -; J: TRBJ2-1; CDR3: CTSSQRLAGRLEQFF; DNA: TGCACCAGCAGCCAAAGACTAGCGGGGAGACTTGAGCAGTTCTTC
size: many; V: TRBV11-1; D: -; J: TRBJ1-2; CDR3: CASSRGGYGYTF; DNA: TGTGCCAGCAGCCGAGGGGGTTATGGCTACACCTTC
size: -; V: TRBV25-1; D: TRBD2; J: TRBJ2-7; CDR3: CASQLAGVYEQYF; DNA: TGTGCCAGCCAGTTAGCGGGGGTCTACGAGCAGTACTTC
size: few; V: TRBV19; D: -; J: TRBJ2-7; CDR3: CASSIENNRDEQYF; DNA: TGTGCCAGTAGTATAGAAAACAACAGGGACGAGCAGTACTTC
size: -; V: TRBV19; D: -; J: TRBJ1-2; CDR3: CASSIDNRANYGYTF; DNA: TGTGCCAGTAGTATAGATAACAGGGCTAACTATGGCTACACCTTC
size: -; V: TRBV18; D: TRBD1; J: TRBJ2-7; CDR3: CASSPLTGIDYEQYF; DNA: TGTGCCAGCTCACCACTGACAGGGATAGACTACGAGCAGTACTTC
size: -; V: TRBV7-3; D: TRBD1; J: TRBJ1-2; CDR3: CASSLGQGNYGYTF; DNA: TGTGCCAGCAGCCTCGGACAGGGAAACTATGGCTACACCTTC
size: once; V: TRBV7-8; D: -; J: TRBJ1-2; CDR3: CASSYSDEANYGYTF; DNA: TGTGCCAGCAGCTACTCCGATGAAGCTAACTATGGCTACACCTTC
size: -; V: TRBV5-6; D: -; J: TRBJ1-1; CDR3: CASSPLSERGDGTEAFF; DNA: TGTGCCAGCAGCCCACTATCGGAGCGGGGAGACGGCACTGAAGCTTTCTTT
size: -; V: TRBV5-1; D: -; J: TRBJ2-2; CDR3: CASSFRTERIGELFF; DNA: TGCGCCAGCAGCTTTCGGACAGAGAGAATCGGGGAGCTGTTTTTT
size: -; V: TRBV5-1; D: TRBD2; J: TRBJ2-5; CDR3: CASSARAGGQETQYF; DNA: TGCGCCAGCAGCGCGAGAGCGGGGGGGCAAGAGACCCAGTACTTC
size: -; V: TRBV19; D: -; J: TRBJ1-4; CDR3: CASRPSGTQSEKLFF; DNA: TGTGCCAGTAGGCCGTCCGGGACACAATCCGAAAAACTGTTTTTT
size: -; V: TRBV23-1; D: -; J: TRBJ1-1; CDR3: CASTPRGWDTEAFF; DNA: TGCGCCAGCACGCCACGGGGGTGGGACACTGAAGCTTTCTTT
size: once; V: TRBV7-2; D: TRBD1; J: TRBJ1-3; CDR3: CASSPDRPYSGNTIYF; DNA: TGTGCCAGCAGCCCGGACAGGCCTTACTCTGGAAACACCATATATTTT
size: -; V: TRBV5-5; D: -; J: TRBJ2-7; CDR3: CASSPGRGDGEQYF; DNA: TGTGCCAGCAGCCCCGGCCGCGGCGACGGCGAGCAGTACTTC
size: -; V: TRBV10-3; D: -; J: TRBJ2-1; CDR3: CAISLGGAYNEQFF; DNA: TGTGCCATCAGCCTAGGGGGAGCCTACAATGAGCAGTTCTTC
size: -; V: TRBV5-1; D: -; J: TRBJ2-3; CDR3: CASSSGDPTDTQYF; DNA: TGCGCCAGCAGCTCGGGGGACCCCACAGATACGCAGTATTTT
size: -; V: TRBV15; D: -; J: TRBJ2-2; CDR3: CATSRDSMGTRSGELFF; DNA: TGTGCCACCAGCAGAGATAGTATGGGCACTCGATCCGGGGAGCTGTTTTTT
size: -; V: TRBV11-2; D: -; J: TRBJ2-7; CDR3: CASSFSGDTLEQYF; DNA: TGTGCCAGCAGCTTTAGCGGAGATACCCTCGAGCAGTACTTC
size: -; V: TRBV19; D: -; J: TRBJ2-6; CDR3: CASSQISGANVLTF; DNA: TGTGCCAGTAGTCAAATTTCTGGGGCCAACGTCCTGACTTTC
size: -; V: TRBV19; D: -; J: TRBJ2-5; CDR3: CASKPSGQVQETQYF; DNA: TGTGCCAGTAAGCCCTCAGGGCAGGTCCAAGAGACCCAGTACTTC